The table lists the clone carrying this T cell receptor (beta chain) with a count of one. V lost 5 bases and J lost 4, with 15 bases in between. The CDR3 extends over 15 amino acids. CDR1 is LNHDA, CDR2 SQIVND, per germline (reference sequence). The sample comes from a study of blood T cell repertoires in COVID-19. The table came from immunoSEQ multiplex PCR; TCRdb's copy has only in-frame clones and leaves some out. The table includes a few hundred thousand clones, more than 80% detected once. Sequenced material: peripheral blood. This chain links TRBV19 with TRBJ2-1; weak D call: TRBD2 (7 bases). The receptor comes from a woman aged 25 to 39 with COVID-19, enrolled during active disease. The CDR3 region has the DNA TGTGCCAGTAGTGAAAGGGGGGAGGGTTACAATGAGCAGTTCTTC. Its protein is CASSERGEGYNEQFF.